This T cell receptor (beta chain) stems from a study of CD8+CD57+ T cells in acquired aplastic anemia. Background on the study: An average of 3.2 ug of DNA was obtained from sorted CD4+ and CD8+ cells. Whole-study results and caveats: Between the patient and control groups, CD8+ Simpson's diversity did not differ significantly.

Sequencing was done on patients that had shown CD8+CD57+ cell expansion by flow cytometry. The blood sampling took place in patients who had so far received no therapy. Genomic DNA served as template for TCR beta VDJ and CDR3 profiling. TCRdb used MiXCR to reprocess the reads, holding one entry per CDR3 protein. Of just over 450,000 distinct CDR3 sequences listed, about a third are singletons. Comment on this clonotype: What it binds is unknown.

The CDR3 runs 14 residues. The V end was cut by 0 bases, the J end by 8 bases, with 13 bases between. The V gene's germline CDR1 is KGHSH and CDR2 LQKENI. This chain joins TRBV18 and TRBJ1-2; D is perhaps TRBD1 (5 bases). The clonotype originates from a human donor with aplastic anemia. Input material: sorted CD4+, CD8+, or CD8+CD57+ T cells (not recorded which) from PBMCs. The CDR3 DNA sequence: TGTGCCAGCTCACCACCGGCCCGGGACCGCGGCTACACCTTC. It is translated as CASSPPARDRGYTF. Full variable domain (missing parts from reference TRBV18 and TRBJ1-2): NAGVMQNPRHLVRRRGQEARLRCSPMKGHSHVYWYRQLPEEGLKFMVYLQKENIIDESGMPKERFSAEFPKEGPSILRIQQVVRGDSAAYFCASSPPARDRGYTFGSGTRLTVV.